The clone carrying this T cell receptor beta chain was counted a few times. Its antigen is unknown. CDR1 and CDR2 (germline): SGHDT, YYEEEE. Trimming cost V 1 base and J 3 bases, with 8 bases left between them. This CDR3 has 13 amino acids. Prepared libraries of TCR beta cDNA carried unique molecular identifiers. TCRdb fed the PCR reads into MiXCR, producing one record per CDR3 protein. The sample has 350,000 to 500,000 distinct CDR3 sequences, 30% to 40% seen once. The sample is drawn from a study of post-analysis software for immune sequencing data. Whole-study findings and limits: In patients, five or six TRBV segments were more frequent than in controls, with TRBV5-6, TRBV5-1 and TRBV20-1 among them. Significantly lower normalized Chao1 diversity was seen in multiple sclerosis patients than in controls.

This TCR came from a girl aged 2 to 10 with multiple sclerosis. The rearrangement uses TRBV5-6 and TRBJ2-7, with D uncertain. The material sequenced was blood. The CDR3 DNA reads as TGTGCCAGCAGCTTGTTGATCCTCTACGAGCAGTACTTC. Translated: CASSLLILYEQYF. The variable domain in full, with the rest retrieved from reference TRBV5-6 and TRBJ2-7, is DAGVTQSPTHLIKTRGQQVTLRCSPKSGHDTVSWYQQALGQGPQFIFQYYEEEERQRGNFPDRFSGHQFPNYSSELNVNALLLGDSALYLCASSLLILYEQYFGPGTRLTVT.